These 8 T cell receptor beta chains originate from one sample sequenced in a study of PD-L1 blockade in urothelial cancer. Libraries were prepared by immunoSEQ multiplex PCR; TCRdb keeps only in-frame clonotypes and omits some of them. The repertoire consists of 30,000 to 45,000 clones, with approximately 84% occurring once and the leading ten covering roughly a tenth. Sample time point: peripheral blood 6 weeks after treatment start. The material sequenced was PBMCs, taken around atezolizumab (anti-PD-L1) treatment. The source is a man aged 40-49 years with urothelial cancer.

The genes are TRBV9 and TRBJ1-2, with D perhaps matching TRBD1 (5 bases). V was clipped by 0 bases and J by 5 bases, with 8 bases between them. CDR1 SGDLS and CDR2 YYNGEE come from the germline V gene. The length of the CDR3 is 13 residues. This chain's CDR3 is CASSVGQLYGYTF. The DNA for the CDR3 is TGTGCCAGCAGCGTAGGACAGCTTTATGGCTACACCTTC.

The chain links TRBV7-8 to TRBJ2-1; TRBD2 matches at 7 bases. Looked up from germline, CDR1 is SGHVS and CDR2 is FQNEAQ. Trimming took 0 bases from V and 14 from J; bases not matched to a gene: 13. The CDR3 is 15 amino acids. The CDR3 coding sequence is TGTGCCAGCAGCTTAGCGGCGGTATGGCGGGAGAGTAAGTTCTTC. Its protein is CASSLAAVWRESKFF.

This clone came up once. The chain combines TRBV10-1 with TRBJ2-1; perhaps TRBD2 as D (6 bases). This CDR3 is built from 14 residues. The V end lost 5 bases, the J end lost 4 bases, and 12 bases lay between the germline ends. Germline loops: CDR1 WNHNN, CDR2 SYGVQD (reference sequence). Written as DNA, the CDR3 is TGCGCCAGCAGTTTCACCGGGACTTACAATGAGCAGTTCTTC. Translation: CASSFTGTYNEQFF.

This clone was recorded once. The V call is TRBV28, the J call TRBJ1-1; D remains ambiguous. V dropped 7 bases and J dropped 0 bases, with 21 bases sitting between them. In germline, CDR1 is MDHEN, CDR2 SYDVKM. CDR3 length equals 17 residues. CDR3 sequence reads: CASKTSGFDIMNTEAFF. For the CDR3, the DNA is TGTGCCAGCAAAACCTCAGGATTTGACATAATGAACACTGAAGCTTTCTTT.

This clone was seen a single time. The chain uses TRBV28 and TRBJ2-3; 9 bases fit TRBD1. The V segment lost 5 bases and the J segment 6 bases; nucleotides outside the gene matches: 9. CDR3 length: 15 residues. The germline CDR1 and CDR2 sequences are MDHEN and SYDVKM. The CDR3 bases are TGTGCCAGCAGTCCCGGGACAGGGCCCTCGGATACGCAGTATTTT. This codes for CASSPGTGPSDTQYF.

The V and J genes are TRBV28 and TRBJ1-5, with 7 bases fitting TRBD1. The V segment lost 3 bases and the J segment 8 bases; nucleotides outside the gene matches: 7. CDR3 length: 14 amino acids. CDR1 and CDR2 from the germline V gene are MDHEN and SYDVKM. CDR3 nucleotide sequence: TGTGCCAGCAGTTTCGACAGGGAGTGGGAGCCCCAGCATTTT. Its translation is CASSFDREWEPQHF.

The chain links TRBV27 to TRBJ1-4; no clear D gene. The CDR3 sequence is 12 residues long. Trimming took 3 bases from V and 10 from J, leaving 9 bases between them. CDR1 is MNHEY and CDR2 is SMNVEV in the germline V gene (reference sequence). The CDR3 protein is CASSFFPGKLFF. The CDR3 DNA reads TGTGCCAGCAGTTTCTTCCCAGGAAAACTGTTTTTT.

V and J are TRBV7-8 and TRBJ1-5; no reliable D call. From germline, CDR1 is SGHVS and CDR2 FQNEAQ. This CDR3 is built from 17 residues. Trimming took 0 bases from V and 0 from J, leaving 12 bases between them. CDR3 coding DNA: TGTGCCAGCAGCTTAGCGCGTACAGTTTATAGCAATCAGCCCCAGCATTTT. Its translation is CASSLARTVYSNQPQHF. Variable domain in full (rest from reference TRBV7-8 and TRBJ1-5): GAGVSQSPRYKVAKRGQDVALRCDPISGHVSLFWYQQALGQGPEFLTYFQNEAQLDKSGLPSDRFFAERPEGSVSTLKIQRTQQEDSAVYLCASSLARTVYSNQPQHFGDGTRLSIL.